Listed below are T cell receptor beta chains from one sample, sequenced in a study of blood T cell repertoires in COVID-19. Profiling relied on immunoSEQ multiplex PCR, and the TCRdb table lists in-frame clones only, not all of them. The top ten hold around 5.5% of the sample, which has over 95,000 clones, around 85% seen once. Specimen: peripheral blood. These receptors were collected from a woman aged 60 to 75 with COVID-19, enrolled during active disease. The CDR3 runs from the conserved cysteine through the conserved F or W. A D gene is named only where the DNA matches it firmly.

v_call	d_call	j_call	cdr3_aa
TRBV18	TRBD1	TRBJ1-5	CASSPDREAKYSNQPQHF
TRBV7-3	TRBD1	TRBJ1-2	CASSSQGQGARGYTF
TRBV7-2	TRBD1	TRBJ1-5	CASSLFVPGQGGGTQPQHF
TRBV9	NA	TRBJ2-3	CASSVKQGPSTDTQYF
TRBV27	TRBD2	TRBJ2-5	CASSFLAGGRQETQYF
TRBV18	NA	TRBJ1-5	CASSQTSGVGNQPQHF
TRBV28	NA	TRBJ1-6	CASTPPGGDNSPLHF
TRBV12-5	TRBD1	TRBJ1-2	CASGPGQGASSYGYTF
TRBV6-6	NA	TRBJ2-3	CASSYRGPTDTQYF
TRBV5-1	NA	TRBJ1-2	CASSFTYRAGGYTF
TRBV7-3	NA	TRBJ2-1	CASSFWGGDYNEQFF
TRBV2	NA	TRBJ1-1	CASSDRGRANTEAFF
TRBV18	TRBD1	TRBJ2-5	CASSPSLDRTGETQYF
TRBV6-5	NA	TRBJ1-1	CASSYAADSRNTEAFF
TRBV9	NA	TRBJ2-1	CASSEGVLSSWRFF
TRBV5-1	NA	TRBJ2-3	CASSYPASLRTDTQYF
TRBV27	NA	TRBJ1-6	CASSSHTLSSYNSPLHF
TRBV9	TRBD1	TRBJ1-1	CASSPRQGGNTEAFF
TRBV5-1	NA	TRBJ2-7	CASRITGGDEQYF
TRBV6-5	NA	TRBJ2-2	CASRAGETGELFF
TRBV7-3	TRBD1	TRBJ1-1	CASSLDREAEAFF
TRBV30	TRBD2	TRBJ2-1	CACRLAGGNNEQFF
TRBV5-1	NA	TRBJ2-7	CASSSRVDHEQYF
TRBV5-1	NA	TRBJ1-3	CASSATVSGNTIYF
TRBV6-5	NA	TRBJ1-5	CASRRRQGDDWPQHF